The 31 T cell receptor beta chains in this list originate from one sample, sequenced in a study of shared clonotypes between healthy human individuals. Repertoires were generated with immunoSEQ multiplex PCR, while TCRdb's copy carries only in-frame clones and drops some. The sample holds 2.3 million or so clones; about 92% are singletons and the top ten take 0.39%. Sequencing used naive CD4+ T cells from PBMCs. Subset here: CD45RA+ positively selected. The source is a man between 18 and 29 years old in good health. Some clones in this sample may be carry-over from other donors' samples.

The chain employs TRBV14 and TRBJ2-2; D not resolved. The CDR3 runs 16 residues. V gave up 4 bases and J gave up 5 bases, with 17 bases separating them. CDR1 and CDR2 from the germline V gene are SGHDN and FVKESK. The CDR3 nucleotides are TGTGCCAGCAGCCTAACGGGCCTACCCCGAACCGGGGAGCTGTTTTTT. It codes for CASSLTGLPRTGELFF.

This chain joins TRBV5-1 and TRBJ2-3, with D possibly TRBD1 on 5 matching bases. CDR3 length equals 14 residues. V shed 4 bases and J shed 0 bases, with 9 bases lying between them. Germline V lookup: CDR1 SGHRS, CDR2 YFSETQ. CDR3 region: CASSQTVSTDTQYF. CDR3 nucleotide sequence: TGCGCCAGCAGCCAGACAGTTAGCACAGATACGCAGTATTTT.

This sequence joins TRBV6-1 and TRBJ1-5; D not resolved. Germline V CDR1 and CDR2: MNHNS, SASEGT. V was pared by 8 bases and J by 0 bases, with 14 bases between. This CDR3 has 15 residues. In nucleotides, the CDR3 is TGTGCCAGCCTTACTCGGGTTTTTAGCAATCAGCCCCAGCATTTT. This sequence encodes CASLTRVFSNQPQHF.

This clone appeared once. The chain combines TRBV28 with TRBJ2-7; no clear D. V was shortened by 5 bases and J by 7 bases, with 12 bases between the two germline ends. The length of the CDR3 is 12 residues. Germline assignment: CDR1 MDHEN and CDR2 SYDVKM. The DNA of the CDR3 is TGTGCCAGCAGTCCCCGGTCCTGGGAGCAGTACTTC. Residues: CASSPRSWEQYF.

The gene calls are TRBV28 and TRBJ2-7, with 12 bases identical to TRBD2. Germline V gene sequence: CDR1 MDHEN, CDR2 SYDVKM. The CDR3 contains 15 residues. Losses at the gene ends were 5 bases for V and 4 bases for J; bases not matched to a gene: 6. Here the CDR3 DNA reads TGTGCCAGCAGTCTAATGACTAGCGGGGGTTACGAGCAGTACTTC. Its protein is CASSLMTSGGYEQYF.

Concerning this clone: The same CDR3 is also encoded by other DNA sequences in this sample. The chain joins TRBV9 to TRBJ1-4, with D possibly TRBD1 on 5 matching bases. Germline values: CDR1 SGDLS, CDR2 YYNGEE. Trimming cost V 2 bases and J 2 bases, with 7 bases left between them. This CDR3 contains 14 residues. CDR3 protein: CASSVGGTNEKLFF. The CDR3 bases are TGTGCCAGCAGCGTCGGGGGGACTAATGAAAAACTGTTTTTT.

The V call is TRBV30, the J call TRBJ1-1, with 7 bases matching TRBD1. This CDR3 contains 17 residues. J was trimmed by 0 bases and V by 0 bases; bases with no gene match: 10. The germline gives CDR1 GTSNPN, CDR2 SVGIG (reference sequence). CDR3 sequence: CAWSVQGRTALNTEAFF. In nucleotides, the CDR3 is TGTGCCTGGAGTGTACAGGGGAGGACGGCGCTGAACACTGAAGCTTTCTTT.

This chain links TRBV29-1 with TRBJ1-2; D is uncertain. This CDR3 region has 13 residues. Germline V lookup: CDR1 SQVTM, CDR2 ANQGSEA. The V end was cut by 4 bases, the J end by 8 bases, with 17 bases between. CDR3 nucleotide sequence: TGCAGCGTTGGAGAGGATTGGTTTCGCGGCTACACCTTC. Protein sequence: CSVGEDWFRGYTF.

This chain joins TRBV5-1 and TRBJ2-7; 10 bases map to TRBD2. The germline V gene encodes CDR1 SGHRS and CDR2 YFSETQ. The CDR3 sequence is 17 residues long. V gave up 3 bases and J gave up 5 bases; unmatched junction bases: 14. The CDR3 here is CASSSATQREGPDEQYF. CDR3 in DNA: TGCGCCAGCAGCTCCGCTACCCAGCGGGAGGGCCCGGACGAGCAGTACTTC.

The CDR3 DNA reads TGCAGCGTCGGCACCGCTCTCTCCTTCAGGGATATTTACTTC. This codes for CSVGTALSFRDIYF. V gene TRBV29-1 combines with J gene TRBJ2-5, with TRBD1 as a possible D gene (5 bases). CDR3 length equals 14 residues. Deletions cut 6 bases from V and 14 bases from J, with 28 bases between. Germline CDR1 reads SQVTM; CDR2 reads ANQGSEA.

This chain joins TRBV4-1 and TRBJ2-1, with 7 bases aligning to TRBD2. The ends lost 1 base at V and 5 bases at J; junction bases unmatched: 8. This CDR3 is 16 amino acids long. Germline V gene data show CDR1 as MGHRA and CDR2 as YSYEKL. Here the CDR3 DNA reads TGCGCCAGCAGCCAAGTGGGGACTACCAAACACAATGAGCAGTTCTTC. This encodes CASSQVGTTKHNEQFF.

This chain joins TRBV15 and TRBJ2-7; no reliable D call. Trimming took 4 bases from V and 4 from J, leaving 20 bases between them. Germline CDR1 and CDR2: LNHNV and YYDKDF (reference sequence). This CDR3 comprises 16 residues. The CDR3 DNA is TGTGCCACCAGCAAACGTCTCGGCCACCAGGCGTACGAGCAGTACTTC. Translating it yields CATSKRLGHQAYEQYF.

V is TRBV2 and J is TRBJ1-2; no clear D. Between the trimmed V and J ends, which lost 7 bases and 4 bases, there was a span of 16 bases. CDR3 size: 14 residues. Germline loops: CDR1 SNHLY, CDR2 FYNNEI. The CDR3 reads CASIIASGGYGYTF. As DNA, the CDR3 is TGTGCCAGCATTATTGCATCCGGAGGCTATGGCTACACCTTC.

The V call is TRBV2, the J call TRBJ2-2; D is possibly TRBD2 (6 bases). Trimming removed 6 bases at V and 1 base at J, with 15 bases between. This CDR3 is built from 16 residues. The germline CDR1 and CDR2 sequences are SNHLY and FYNNEI. CDR3 protein: CASSSQGGQNTGELFF. The DNA of the CDR3 is TGTGCCAGCAGCTCTCAGGGAGGACAGAACACCGGGGAGCTGTTTTTT.

A single count supports this clone. V usage is TRBV5-1 and J usage is TRBJ2-1; 11 bases fit TRBD2. The V and J ends lost 2 bases and 9 bases, in that order; junction bases with no gene match: 16. The germline V gene encodes CDR1 SGHRS and CDR2 YFSETQ. This CDR3 region has 18 residues. CDR3 nucleotide sequence: TGCGCCAGCAGCTTTAGCGGGAGGGCCTATCATAGTCACAGTGAGCAGTTCTTC. It translates to CASSFSGRAYHSHSEQFF.

J is TRBJ2-5 and V is TRBV5-1, with D unresolved. V lost 4 bases, J lost 2 bases, and 9 bases lay in between. In germline, CDR1 is SGHRS, CDR2 YFSETQ. This CDR3 region has 13 residues. The CDR3 here is CASSPDPQETQYF. The CDR3 nucleotides read TGCGCCAGCAGCCCCGACCCGCAAGAGACCCAGTACTTC.

The chain is built from TRBV27 and TRBJ2-7; 16 positions match TRBD2. Losses at the gene ends were 7 bases for V and 0 bases for J; bases not matched to a gene: 9. The germline V gene encodes CDR1 MNHEY and CDR2 SMNVEV (reference sequence). There are 18 residues in the CDR3. The CDR3 protein is CASTTSGLAGGDSYEQYF. As DNA, the CDR3 is TGTGCCAGCACCACCTCGGGACTAGCGGGAGGGGACTCCTACGAGCAGTACTTC.

The genes are TRBV5-1 and TRBJ1-3, with TRBD1 matching 10 bases. Trimming at V came to 4 bases and at J to 7 bases, leaving 8 bases not matched to a gene. The germline V gene encodes CDR1 SGHRS and CDR2 YFSETQ. The CDR3 consists of 15 residues. CDR3 residues: CASSGGTGDGNTIYF. The CDR3 bases are TGCGCCAGCAGCGGCGGGACAGGGGACGGGAACACCATATATTTT.

The chain employs TRBV1 and TRBJ2-5; the table names TRBD1, a call not compared with the DNA. TRBV1 is a documented pseudogene. The CDR3 loop spans 16 amino acids. This chain's CDR3 is CTSSPRVRQVRETQYF. CDR3 bases: TGCACCAGCAGCCCCCGAGTTAGACAGGTCAGAGAGACCCAGTACTTC.

This clone was picked up a small number of times. V usage is TRBV28 and J usage is TRBJ2-4, with 11 positions matching TRBD2. Germline CDR1 is MDHEN and CDR2 is SYDVKM. The ends lost 3 bases at V and 6 bases at J; junction bases unmatched: 7. This CDR3 is built from 16 residues. CDR3 sequence: CASSLVAGGNRNIQYF. CDR3 DNA sequence: TGTGCCAGCAGTTTGGTAGCGGGAGGGAATCGAAACATTCAGTACTTC.

V is TRBV6-6 and J is TRBJ1-2; TRBD1 matches at 8 bases. Losses at the gene ends were 7 bases for V and 4 bases for J; bases not matched to a gene: 14. CDR3 length equals 16 residues. The V gene's germline CDR1 is MNHNY and CDR2 SVGAGI (reference sequence). CDR3 amino acids: CASTGQGRIRSYGYTF. CDR3 DNA: TGTGCCAGCACCGGACAGGGACGTATAAGGAGCTATGGCTACACCTTC.

The chain couples TRBV7-2 to TRBJ1-1, with D possibly matching TRBD1 (6 bases). Germline V gene lookup returns CDR1 SGHTA and CDR2 FQGNSA. Trimming cost V 6 bases and J 6 bases, with 14 bases left between them. The CDR3 consists of 13 residues. DNA of the CDR3: TGTGCCAGCAGTCGAACAGGGTTCCCTGAAGCTTTCTTT. Encoded protein: CASSRTGFPEAFF.

This chain connects TRBV25-1 to TRBJ2-1; the match to TRBD1 covers 9 bases. V was clipped by 1 base and J by 9 bases; unmatched bases: 10. Per the germline V gene, CDR1 is MGHDK and CDR2 is SYGVNS. CDR3 length: 16 amino acids. CDR3 protein: CASSELGTGPRGEQFF. CDR3 coding DNA: TGTGCCAGCAGTGAATTGGGGACAGGGCCGAGGGGTGAGCAGTTCTTC.

V gene TRBV29-1 combines with J gene TRBJ2-1; 13 nucleotides match TRBD2. The length of the CDR3 is 19 residues. V lost 2 bases and J lost 0; bases outside the gene matches: 10. Germline CDR1 SQVTM, CDR2 ANQGSEA. The CDR3 region has the DNA TGCAGCGTTGAATCTAGGGGGACTAGCGGGGCGAGCTCCTACAATGAGCAGTTCTTC. Translation gives CSVESRGTSGASSYNEQFF.

This clone was found once. This chain links TRBV11-2 with TRBJ2-3, with a weak D call TRBD1 (6 bases). CDR3 size: 14 residues. V was shortened by 1 base and J by 6 bases, with 11 bases between the two germline ends. Germline-derived CDR1 and CDR2 are SGHAT and FQNNGV. The CDR3 DNA reads as TGTGCCAGCAGCTTAGTACAGGGTTTGGATACGCAGTATTTT. This codes for CASSLVQGLDTQYF.

This clone was picked up one time. The chain joins TRBV5-1 to TRBJ2-3, with TRBD2 matching 12 bases. With 1 base clipped from V and 5 bases from J, the junction kept 8 bases outside the gene matches. Germline CDR1 and CDR2: SGHRS and YFSETQ. The CDR3 spans 17 residues. The CDR3 coding sequence is TGCGCCAGCAGCTTGCCCCTAGCGGGAGGGCCTGGAGATACGCAGTATTTT. Protein: CASSLPLAGGPGDTQYF.

Concerning this clone itself: Relative to the germline gene, one junction end is altered; a read error may explain this. The chain is built from TRBV6-4 and TRBJ1-2, with 9 bases matching TRBD1. The germline CDR1 and CDR2 sequences are MRHNA and SNTAGT. CDR3 size: 16 residues. The CDR3 nucleotides are TGTGCCAGCAGTAACTCCGGGACAGGGTTGGTCTATGGCTACACCTTC. Translated: CASSNSGTGLVYGYTF.

For this clone: This same CDR3 is encoded by further DNA sequences in the sample. J is TRBJ1-2 and V is TRBV19; D is perhaps TRBD1 (5 bases). The CDR3 covers 12 residues. CDR1 LNHDA and CDR2 SQIVND come from the germline V gene (reference sequence). Trimming removed 6 bases at V and 2 bases at J, with 7 bases between. The CDR3 DNA follows: TGTGCCAGTAGCCGACAGAACTATGGCTACACCTTC. Protein: CASSRQNYGYTF.

The genes are TRBV7-9 and TRBJ2-5; 7 bases are a match to TRBD1. CDR3 size: 14 residues. Trimming removed 5 bases from V and 2 bases from J; junction bases left unmatched: 5. Germline V gene data show CDR1 as SEHNR and CDR2 as FQNEAQ (reference sequence). The CDR3 here is CASSLGQLQETQYF. DNA of the CDR3: TGTGCCAGCAGCCTGGGACAGCTACAAGAGACCCAGTACTTC.

The chain carries TRBV10-1 and TRBJ2-7; 10 positions match TRBD1. The CDR3 contains 13 residues. The ends lost 5 bases at V and 6 bases at J; junction bases unmatched: 4. Germline CDR1 reads WNHNN; CDR2 reads SYGVQD (reference sequence). The CDR3 DNA sequence: TGCGCCAGCAGTCCGGGACAGGGGCCCGAGCAGTACTTC. Translating it yields CASSPGQGPEQYF.

This sequence joins TRBV7-9 and TRBJ1-1; 12 bases agree with TRBD1. The germline V gene has CDR1 SEHNR and CDR2 FQNEAQ (reference sequence). V was clipped by 1 base and J by 4 bases; unmatched bases: 13. The length of the CDR3 is 19 residues. CDR3 DNA: TGTGCCAGCAGCTTAGGAGCGGGACAGGGGGCTAGAAGACCCACTGAAGCTTTCTTT. This codes for CASSLGAGQGARRPTEAFF. Full variable domain (missing parts from reference TRBV7-9 and TRBJ1-1): DTGVSQNPRHKITKRGQNVTFRCDPISEHNRLYWYRQTLGQGPEFLTYFQNEAQLEKSRLLSDRFSAERPKGSFSTLEIQRTEQGDSAMYLCASSLGAGQGARRPTEAFFGQGTRLTVV.